A selection of T cell receptor beta chains follows, all from one sample in a study of shared clonotypes between healthy human individuals. Profiled with immunoSEQ multiplex PCR; TCRdb holds only in-frame clones, not every one. The data show around 1.4 million clones, with 97% to 99% seen just once and roughly 0.36% held by the top ten. Input material: naive CD4+ T cells sorted from blood. The receptor source for this set is a man aged 30-40 years in good health. CDR3s include the opening cysteine and the closing phenylalanine or tryptophan.

v_gene: TRBV6-1; j_gene: TRBJ2-7; CDR3aa: CASSEVMGNYEQYF
v_gene: TRBV6-5; j_gene: TRBJ1-1; CDR3aa: CASSYWGGMNTEAFF
v_gene: TRBV27; j_gene: TRBJ2-5; CDR3aa: CASSSRRTGARVETQYF
v_gene: TRBV7-8; j_gene: TRBJ2-3; CDR3aa: CASSSPRPSGRAVMTDTQYF
v_gene: TRBV7-2; j_gene: TRBJ1-5; CDR3aa: CASSFLPWTRNQPQHF
v_gene: TRBV7-2; j_gene: TRBJ1-3; CDR3aa: CASSLVPGGSGNTIYF
v_gene: TRBV28; j_gene: TRBJ1-2; CDR3aa: CASGGGGQSYGYTF
v_gene: TRBV10-2; j_gene: TRBJ2-1; CDR3aa: CASSERGRRGNEQFF
v_gene: TRBV29-1; j_gene: TRBJ2-5; CDR3aa: CSAWRGEETQYF
v_gene: TRBV7-9; j_gene: TRBJ2-7; CDR3aa: CASSPLSYEQYF
v_gene: TRBV18; j_gene: TRBJ2-5; CDR3aa: CASSPRGRTPTHQETQYF
v_gene: TRBV13; j_gene: TRBJ1-4; CDR3aa: CASSKDRDRGREKLFF
v_gene: TRBV29-1; j_gene: TRBJ2-1; CDR3aa: CSVVPGQGIHNEQFF
v_gene: TRBV5-6; j_gene: TRBJ2-3; CDR3aa: CASTSGLADTDTQYF
v_gene: TRBV12-5; j_gene: TRBJ2-3; CDR3aa: CASGVTDTQYF
v_gene: TRBV5-1; j_gene: TRBJ2-7; CDR3aa: CASSLEGSGRGEQYF
v_gene: TRBV5-4; j_gene: TRBJ2-3; CDR3aa: CASSLPTGTDTQYF
v_gene: TRBV5-6; j_gene: TRBJ2-2; CDR3aa: CASSDGQGVGTGELFF
v_gene: TRBV4-3; j_gene: TRBJ1-2; CDR3aa: CASSGPVYGYTF
v_gene: TRBV6-5; j_gene: TRBJ2-7; CDR3aa: CASSYSAYEQYF
v_gene: TRBV2; j_gene: TRBJ2-1; CDR3aa: CASTVGDEQFF
v_gene: TRBV5-1; j_gene: TRBJ2-5; CDR3aa: CASSSGGGQETQYF
v_gene: TRBV5-4; j_gene: TRBJ2-3; CDR3aa: CASSFVGIGTDTQYF
v_gene: TRBV7-6; j_gene: TRBJ2-1; CDR3aa: CASSLAGSGEQFF
v_gene: TRBV7-6; j_gene: TRBJ2-2; CDR3aa: CASSLARTGYTGELFF
v_gene: TRBV5-1; j_gene: TRBJ1-5; CDR3aa: CASSLLPGGNQPQHF
v_gene: TRBV5-1; j_gene: TRBJ2-5; CDR3aa: CASSLRAGGETQYF
v_gene: TRBV7-9; j_gene: TRBJ2-5; CDR3aa: CASSSGQGLKQETQYF
v_gene: TRBV7-9; j_gene: TRBJ2-5; CDR3aa: CASSLPYGTKGWVKETQYF
v_gene: TRBV6-1; j_gene: TRBJ2-5; CDR3aa: CACSSGSGYLGTQYF
v_gene: TRBV11-2; j_gene: TRBJ2-7; CDR3aa: CASSPGTIGGEQYF
v_gene: TRBV18; j_gene: TRBJ2-7; CDR3aa: CASSPVVRDPAGEQYF
v_gene: TRBV28; j_gene: TRBJ1-2; CDR3aa: CASRTPASGSYTF